What follows is one T cell receptor beta chain and its context. In the original workflow: From reference gene primer amplification, estimates of nucleated cell counts were derived. The data were produced by immunoSEQ multiplex PCR, yet TCRdb's version contains in-frame clones alone and is incomplete. V and J calls and clone size are those listed in that table; D and trimming were worked out from the DNA. This sample has roughly 300,000 clones, with roughly 85% found just once. This sample was included in a study of blood T cell repertoires in COVID-19. As for the study in general: PBMCs, B-cell-depleted T cells, or T cells were the source of the cDNA or gDNA that made up the material.

The source material was peripheral blood. The receptor's source is a human donor in a cohort sampled during active COVID-19.

CDR3 sequence: CASSTTVNTGELFF. CDR3 nucleotides: TGTGCCAGTAGTACGACAGTAAACACCGGGGAGCTGTTTTTT. This chain joins TRBV19 and TRBJ2-2; D possibly corresponds to TRBD1 (5 bases). Germline V lookup: CDR1 LNHDA, CDR2 SQIVND (reference sequence). V lost 4 bases, J lost 2 bases, and 8 bases lay in between. The CDR3 runs to 14 residues.